This TCR beta chain appears in the sequencing data of a study of technical replicates of blood from several donors (dated by TCRdb to 2017 to 2019). The library came from the immunoSEQ multiplex PCR assay. In TCRdb, the immuneACCESS table is reduced to in-frame sequences with V and J assigned. These tables do not hold every clone; where another copy was compared, an unresolved V gene accounts for under half, and the others remain unexplained. This sample lists some 82,000 clones; 94% were detected once. About 0.39% of the sample is taken by the ten largest. Concerning this clone: Its antigen remains undetermined. No quality values exist for individual bases; no much larger clone is one base distant.

The CDR3 has 14 amino acids, counting the end cysteine and phenylalanine. CDR3 DNA only is kept here, 42 bases in frame from base 1. Per the germline V gene, SGHRS is the CDR1 and YFSETQ is the CDR2. Germline trimming: 4 bases from V, 5 bases from J; junction bases outside gene matches: 6. This sequence uses TRBV5-1 and TRBJ2-3; 8 bases in the middle match TRBD1. The source of this sequence is a human donor in good health. What was sequenced was T cells isolated from PBMCs. The sequenced DNA is TGCGCCAGCAGCCCAACAGGGGGTGTAGATACGCAGTATTTT. This yields the protein CASSPTGGVDTQYF.